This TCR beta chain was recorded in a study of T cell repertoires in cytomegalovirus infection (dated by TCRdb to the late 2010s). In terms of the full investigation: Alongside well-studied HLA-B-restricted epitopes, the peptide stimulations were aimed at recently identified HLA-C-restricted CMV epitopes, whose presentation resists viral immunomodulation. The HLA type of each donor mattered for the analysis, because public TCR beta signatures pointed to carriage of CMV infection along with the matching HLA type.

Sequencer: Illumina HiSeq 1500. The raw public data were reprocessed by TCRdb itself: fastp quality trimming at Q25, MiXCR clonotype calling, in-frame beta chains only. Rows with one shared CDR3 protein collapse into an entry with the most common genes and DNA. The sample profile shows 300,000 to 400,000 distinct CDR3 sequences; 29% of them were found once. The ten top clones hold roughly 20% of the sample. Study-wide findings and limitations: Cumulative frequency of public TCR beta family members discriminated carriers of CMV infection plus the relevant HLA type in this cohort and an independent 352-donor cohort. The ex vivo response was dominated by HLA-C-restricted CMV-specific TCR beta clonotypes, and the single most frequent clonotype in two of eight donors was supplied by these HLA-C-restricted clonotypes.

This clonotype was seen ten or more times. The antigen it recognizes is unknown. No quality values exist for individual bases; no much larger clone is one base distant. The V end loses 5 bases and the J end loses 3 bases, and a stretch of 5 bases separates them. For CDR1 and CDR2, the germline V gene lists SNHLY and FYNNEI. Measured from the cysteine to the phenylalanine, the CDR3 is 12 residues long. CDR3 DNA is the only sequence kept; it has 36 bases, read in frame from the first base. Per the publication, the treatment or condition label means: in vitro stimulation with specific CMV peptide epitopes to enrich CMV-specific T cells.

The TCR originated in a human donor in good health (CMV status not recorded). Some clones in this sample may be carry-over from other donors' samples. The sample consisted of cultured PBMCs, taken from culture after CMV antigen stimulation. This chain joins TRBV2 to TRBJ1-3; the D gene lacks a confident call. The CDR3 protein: CASSRGGNTIYF. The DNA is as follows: TGTGCCAGCAGTAGAGGTGGAAACACCATATATTTT. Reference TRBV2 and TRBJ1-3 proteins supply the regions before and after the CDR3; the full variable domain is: EPEVTQTPSHQVTQMGQEVILRCVPISNHLYFYWYRQILGQKVEFLVSFYNNEISEKSEIFDDQFSVERPDGSNFTLKIRSTKLEDSAMYFCASSRGGNTIYFGEGSWLTVV.